This is a list of T cell receptor beta chains from one sample in a study of memory CD4+ T cells and cytomegalovirus serostatus. Profiled with immunoSEQ multiplex PCR; TCRdb holds only in-frame clones, not every one. The table has 50,000 or so clones, 80% to 90% seen once. The material sequenced was memory CD4+ T cells from blood. The receptors derive from an adult in good health and CMV-seropositive. Both conserved end residues are trimmed from each CDR3. Fields, in order: CDR3 protein, V gene, D gene. A D gene is named only where the DNA matches it firmly.

ASSLKPGPNQPQH	TRBV11-2	.
ASSLIFGLGTDTQY	TRBV4-3	.
ASSPGLTTDTQY	TRBV6-5	.
ASSYSRDGYT	TRBV6-6	.
ASGGFNYGYT	TRBV12-5	.
ASSPPRGGDDNEQY	TRBV18	TRBD1
ASSFVQGRNSPLH	TRBV7-9	.
ASSSLVDRQDTQY	TRBV7-9	.
ASGRRGGTDAEAF	TRBV6-6	.
ASSRQGTEAF	TRBV6-6	TRBD1
ASSESRRGGNQPQH	TRBV10-2	.
ASRLGTDWGTQY	TRBV5-1	.
ASSPSGGTEAF	TRBV18	.
ASSRETSGRFNEQF	TRBV7-9	TRBD2
ASRLGEGANQPQH	TRBV12-2	.
ASSPLSDRGYEQY	TRBV6-1	TRBD1
ASSPRDRALFHEKLF	TRBV7-8	TRBD1
ASADFADTQY	TRBV2	.
ASSGQSAYNEQF	TRBV2	.
ASSPPARAGTEAF	TRBV6-6	.
ASSRDRGHTEAF	TRBV6-6	TRBD1
ATSRDLTGGWTGELF	TRBV15	TRBD1
ASSWTGGTVEQF	TRBV27	TRBD1
ASSVGQLYGYT	TRBV7-2	.
ASSLGQGRGYNEQF	TRBV4-3	TRBD1
AISGSGLGADTQY	TRBV10-3	TRBD2
ASSTGQGAKEQY	TRBV7-2	TRBD1
ASSSDTYGYT	TRBV18	.